The clone carrying this T cell receptor (beta chain) was counted a single time. The antigen remains unidentified. This record belongs to a study of cytomegalovirus exposure and HLA in healthy donors. Whole-study results and caveats: As a later analysis revealed, the rate of TCR association differed by HLA locus, with DRB1 most and HLA-C fewest. Rare sequences made up most TCRs, while some public TCRs were found in many donors.

60 Vbeta and 13 Jbeta primers were used in PCR. Data came from immunoSEQ multiplex PCR; TCRdb stores just in-frame clones and leaves some out. The table has about 130,000 clones, around 73% seen once. Sequenced material: PBMCs. This TCR came from a man aged 25-40 years in good health and CMV-seropositive.

The DNA of the CDR3 is TGTGCCAGCAGCCCCAGCGGGAGCTCCTACAATGAGCAGTTCTTC. Its protein product is CASSPSGSSYNEQFF. The genes are TRBV6-5 and TRBJ2-1; the match to TRBD2 covers 8 bases. Germline CDR1 is MNHEY and CDR2 is SVGAGI. The V segment lost 6 bases and the J segment 0 bases; nucleotides outside the gene matches: 4. The CDR3 consists of 15 residues.